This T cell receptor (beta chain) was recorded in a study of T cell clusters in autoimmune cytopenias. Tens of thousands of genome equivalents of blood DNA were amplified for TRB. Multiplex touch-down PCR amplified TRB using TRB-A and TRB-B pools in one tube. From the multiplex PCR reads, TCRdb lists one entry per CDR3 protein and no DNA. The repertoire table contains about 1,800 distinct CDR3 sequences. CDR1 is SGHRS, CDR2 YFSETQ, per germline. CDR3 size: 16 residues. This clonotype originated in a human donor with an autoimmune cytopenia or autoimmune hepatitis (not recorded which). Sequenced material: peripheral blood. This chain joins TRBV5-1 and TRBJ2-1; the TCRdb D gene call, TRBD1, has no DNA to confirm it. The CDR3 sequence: CASSAQGLESGNEQFF.